A selection of T cell receptor beta chains follows, all from one sample in a study of blood T cell repertoires in COVID-19. Method: immunoSEQ multiplex PCR; TCRdb's copy keeps in-frame clones and lacks some. The sample contains approximately 46,000 clones, around 85% of which appear only once. The source material was peripheral blood. The receptors stem from a human donor in a cohort sampled during active COVID-19. Both conserved end residues are part of each CDR3. Fields, in order: V gene, J gene, D gene, clone size, CDR3 DNA, CDR3 protein. A D gene is named only where the DNA matches it firmly. Some rows have no size entry. The others give once, few or many, or a class for an expanded clone.

TRBV18	TRBJ2-1	TRBD2	-	TGTGCCAGCTCTCCGGGACTAGGGGGGACTTACAATGAGCAGTTCTTC	CASSPGLGGTYNEQFF
TRBV3-1/TRBV3-2	TRBJ1-4	TRBD1	-	TGTGCCAGCAGTCCTAGGGGGACAGGACTTGGTGAAAAACTGTTTTTT	CASSPRGTGLGEKLFF
TRBV20-1	TRBJ1-2	-	-	TGCAGTGCTAGTCCGGGATATGGAAATGGCTACACCTTC	CSASPGYGNGYTF
TRBV2	TRBJ2-7	-	once	TGTGCCAGCAGTGGGGGGGTGGACGAGCAGTACTTC	CASSGGVDEQYF
TRBV6-4	TRBJ2-1	TRBD1	-	TGTGCCAGCAGTGAATCTGACGAGGACAGGGGTCATGAGCAGTTCTTC	CASSESDEDRGHEQFF
TRBV5-1	TRBJ2-3	TRBD2	-	TGCGCCAGCAGCTCGGTGGGACTAGAGGGACTAAGCACAGATACGCAGTATTTT	CASSSVGLEGLSTDTQYF
TRBV2	TRBJ2-2	TRBD1	-	TGTGCCAGCAGTTGGACAGGGGAAAGCACCGGGGAGCTGTTTTTT	CASSWTGESTGELFF
TRBV5-1	TRBJ1-1	-	-	TGCGCCAGCAGCTTGCAAGCAAACACTGAAGCTTTCTTT	CASSLQANTEAFF
TRBV6-6	TRBJ2-7	TRBD1	-	TGTGCCAGCAGCCCCGGGACAGGGGTTTACGAGCAGTACTTC	CASSPGTGVYEQYF
TRBV11-3	TRBJ1-5	TRBD1	-	TGTGCCAGCAGCTTGGCAGGGGGCGCCCCCCCCCAAAATCAGCCCCAGCATTTT	CASSLAGGAPPQNQPQHF
TRBV5-1	TRBJ2-5	-	-	TGCGCCAGCAGCTTGGGGGGGCCCCCGAGCGAGACCCAGTACTTC	CASSLGGPPSETQYF
TRBV5-1	TRBJ1-4	TRBD1	-	TGCGCCAGCAGCTCCGGGACAGTTGGTAATGAAAAACTGTTTTTT	CASSSGTVGNEKLFF
TRBV7-8	TRBJ1-3	TRBD1	-	TGTGCCAGCAGCTTCCCACGGACAGGACTCTCTGGAAACACCATATATTTT	CASSFPRTGLSGNTIYF
TRBV7-9	TRBJ2-1	TRBD2	-	TGTGCCAGCAGCAACCCGGGACTAGCGAGTATTTATGAGCAGTTCTTC	CASSNPGLASIYEQFF
TRBV28	TRBJ1-4	-	-	TGTGCCAGCAGCCCCCTACAGGGAATCGGAGAAAAACTGTTTTTT	CASSPLQGIGEKLFF
TRBV9	TRBJ1-6	TRBD1	-	TGTGCCAGCAGCGGAGGGACAGGGGCAAAAGGATCACCCCTCCACTTT	CASSGGTGAKGSPLHF